This passage covers 24 T cell receptor beta chains from one sample sequenced in a study of blood T cells in healthy people across ages. Alongside a J-beta primer mix, a sample-barcoded 5' primer served in a second PCR lasting about 7 to 12 cycles. Each CDR3 protein gets one entry after TCRdb re-called the 5' RACE reads with MiXCR. The table includes over 450,000 distinct CDR3 sequences, about 25% detected once. The sample was also reused in another study, on T cells of mothers and their children.

Input material: blood. Receptors originate from a boy younger than 18 in good health.

This clonotype showed up just a few times. The chain recombines TRBV25-1 with TRBJ2-7; D possibly uses TRBD1 or TRBD2 (6 bases each). The CDR3 totals 16 residues. Trimming stripped 2 bases from V and 5 bases from J, with 19 bases between. Germline V CDR1 and CDR2: MGHDK, SYGVNS. The CDR3 here is CASSETPQTGRHEQYF. In DNA, the CDR3 is TGTGCCAGCAGTGAAACCCCCCAAACAGGGAGGCACGAGCAGTACTTC.

V usage is TRBV10-3 and J usage is TRBJ2-3, with D possibly matching TRBD1 (6 bases). CDR1 and CDR2 from the germline V gene are ENHRY and SYGVKD. V shed 7 bases and J shed 2 bases, with 13 bases lying between them. The CDR3 consists of 14 residues. CDR3 region: CAIKWQGPTDTQYF. The CDR3 coding sequence is TGTGCCATCAAATGGCAGGGGCCCACAGATACGCAGTATTTT.

This clonotype has a handful of counts. The chain uses TRBV11-2 and TRBJ2-7, with TRBD2 identical over 13 bases. Trimming at V came to 4 bases and at J to 0 bases, leaving 9 bases not matched to a gene. CDR1 is SGHAT and CDR2 is FQNNGV in the germline V gene. The CDR3 spans 18 residues. CDR3 sequence: CASSYTGTSGVSSYEQYF. The CDR3 nucleotides read TGTGCCAGCAGCTACACCGGGACTAGCGGGGTAAGCTCCTACGAGCAGTACTTC.

The chain has TRBV7-3 and TRBJ2-1, with 8 bases lining up with TRBD1. CDR3 length: 15 residues. Germline loops: CDR1 SGHTA, CDR2 FQGTGA. Trimming at V came to 5 bases and at J to 6 bases, leaving 9 bases not matched to a gene. CDR3 nucleotide sequence: TGTGCCAGCAGCCTAGACAGGGGACCTATCAATGAGCAGTTCTTC. Translation: CASSLDRGPINEQFF.

The CDR3 region has the DNA TGCAGCGCCCGCGGGGACAGGGGGTCGGATGAAAAACTGTTTTTT. Translated: CSARGDRGSDEKLFF. The genes are TRBV29-1 and TRBJ1-4, with 11 nucleotides matching TRBD1. Unmatched junction bases numbered 10, after V lost 7 bases and J lost 6 bases. Germline-derived CDR1 and CDR2 are SQVTM and ANQGSEA. The CDR3 contains 15 residues.

The chain is built from TRBV19 and TRBJ2-5, with D uncertain. The J call is doubtful: the DNA matches TRBJ2-7 better. The CDR3 loop spans 12 amino acids. Germline assignment: CDR1 LNHDA and CDR2 SQIVND (reference sequence). CDR3 DNA sequence: TGTGCCAGTAGTATGAAGGTGGGCGAGCAGTACTTC. Translating it yields CASSMKVGEQYF.

This clonotype was seen a few times. The chain joins TRBV7-6 to TRBJ2-5; D perhaps matches TRBD1 (5 bases). Looked up from germline, CDR1 is SGHVS and CDR2 is FNYEAQ. Trimming cost V 1 base and J 0 bases, with 15 bases left between them. CDR3 length equals 17 residues. The CDR3 bases are TGTGCCAGCAGCTTAGGAAAGGGGCCATCGTACCAAGAGACCCAGTACTTC. Amino acids: CASSLGKGPSYQETQYF.

The V gene is TRBV6-2 or TRBV6-3, the J gene TRBJ2-1, with D perhaps TRBD2 (6 bases). Deletions cut 0 bases from V and 0 bases from J, with 18 bases between. The CDR3 length is 19 residues. The germline V gene encodes CDR1 MNHEY and CDR2 SVGEGT. The CDR3 sequence is CASSYSTNRLGGSYNEQFF. CDR3 coding DNA: TGTGCCAGCAGTTACTCGACCAATAGGCTGGGGGGCTCCTACAATGAGCAGTTCTTC.

This clonotype was detected only once. The V call is TRBV15, the J call TRBJ2-7; D may be TRBD2 (6 bases). Germline CDR1 is LNHNV and CDR2 is YYDKDF (reference sequence). CDR3 length equals 13 residues. V was clipped by 11 bases and J by 3 bases, with 17 bases between them. CDR3 DNA: TGTGCCTGGGCCCGGACTACGGACTACGAGCAGTACTTC. It encodes CAWARTTDYEQYF.

This chain uses TRBV5-1 with TRBJ2-6; possibly TRBD1 or TRBD2 for D (5 bases each). Trimming stripped 2 bases from V and 4 bases from J, with 10 bases between. CDR1 and CDR2 from the germline V gene are SGHRS and YFSETQ. CDR3 length: 15 residues. CDR3 in amino acids: CASSLPGAGANVLTF. DNA for the CDR3: TGCGCCAGCAGCTTACCCGGGGCCGGGGCCAACGTCCTGACTTTC.

The V gene is TRBV7-9, the J gene TRBJ1-2; D might be TRBD1 (6 bases). V gave up 3 bases and J gave up 2 bases, with 10 bases separating them. Germline V gene sequence: CDR1 SEHNR, CDR2 FQNEAQ (reference sequence). The length of the CDR3 is 14 residues. The CDR3 DNA is TGTGCCAGCAGCTTTCAGGGGCGGAACTATGGCTACACCTTC. Encoded protein: CASSFQGRNYGYTF. The variable domain in full, completed from reference TRBV7-9 and TRBJ1-2, reads DTGVSQNPRHKITKRGQNVTFRCDPISEHNRLYWYRQTLGQGPEFLTYFQNEAQLEKSRLLSDRFSAERPKGSFSTLEIQRTEQGDSAMYLCASSFQGRNYGYTFGSGTRLTVV.

The rearrangement links TRBV15 to TRBJ2-2; 7 positions match TRBD1. Trimming at V came to 3 bases and at J to 6 bases, leaving 7 bases not matched to a gene. In germline, CDR1 is LNHNV, CDR2 YYDKDF (reference sequence). CDR3 length: 15 residues. CDR3 in amino acids: CATSRAVQGPGELFF. In nucleotides, the CDR3 is TGTGCCACCAGCAGGGCCGTACAGGGGCCCGGGGAGCTGTTTTTT. The full variable domain, in which reference TRBV15 and TRBJ2-2 provide the parts outside the CDR3, is DAMVIQNPRYQVTQFGKPVTLSCSQTLNHNVMYWYQQKSSQAPKLLFHYYDKDFNNEADTPDNFQSRRPNTSFCFLDIRSPGLGDTAMYLCATSRAVQGPGELFFGEGSRLTVL.

This clonotype was counted ten times or more. The chain carries TRBV7-9 and TRBJ1-1, with D unclear. V dropped 3 bases and J dropped 1 base, with 6 bases sitting between them. Germline CDR1 and CDR2: SEHNR and FQNEAQ (reference sequence). The CDR3 length is 13 residues. CDR3 bases: TGTGCCAGCAGCTTGTACAGGAACACTGAAGCTTTCTTT. This gives the protein CASSLYRNTEAFF.

This clonotype was picked up a small number of times. This chain uses TRBV29-1 with TRBJ2-3, with D perhaps matching TRBD1 (5 bases). The germline V and J ends were trimmed by 6 bases and 2 bases, with 9 bases remaining between them. The germline CDR1 and CDR2 sequences are SQVTM and ANQGSEA. The CDR3 spans 12 residues. The CDR3 protein is CSVREITDTQYF. Here the CDR3 DNA reads TGCAGCGTCAGGGAAATCACAGATACGCAGTATTTT.

The V and J genes are TRBV6-2 or TRBV6-3 and TRBJ1-2; no firm D call. The germline V gene has CDR1 MNHEY and CDR2 SVGEGT. The V end lost 6 bases, the J end lost 8 bases, and 13 bases lay between the germline ends. The CDR3 loop spans 12 amino acids. CDR3 loop: CASSSTPSGYTF. The CDR3 DNA sequence: TGTGCCAGCAGCTCGACGCCGTCAGGCTACACCTTC.

This clonotype turned up a few times. The chain couples TRBV5-1 to TRBJ2-5, with 8 bases that match TRBD1. The DNA end is a closer match to TRBJ2-7, so the J assignment may be wrong. The CDR3 is 14 residues long. CDR1 is SGHRS and CDR2 is YFSETQ in the germline V gene. CDR3 sequence reads: CASSKGTGTYEQYF. The CDR3 DNA is TGCGCCAGCAGCAAAGGGACAGGAACTTACGAGCAGTACTTC.

The chain links TRBV27 to TRBJ1-4; a possible D gene is TRBD1 (5 bases). CDR3 length: 16 amino acids. From germline, CDR1 is MNHEY and CDR2 SMNVEV (reference sequence). V lost 3 bases and J 7 bases, leaving 18 bases between the germline ends. In DNA, the CDR3 is TGTGCCAGCAGTTTGGGGAGGGACGTACCTCCTGAAAAACTGTTTTTT. Translated, it gives CASSLGRDVPPEKLFF.

The V call is TRBV10-3, the J call TRBJ2-1, with no clear D. Trimming pared 4 bases from V and 3 bases from J, leaving 10 bases between. This CDR3 is 14 amino acids long. Germline V gene lookup returns CDR1 ENHRY and CDR2 SYGVKD. CDR3 sequence reads: CAISGSALYNEQFF. CDR3 DNA: TGTGCCATCAGTGGGTCTGCCCTCTACAATGAGCAGTTCTTC.

This clonotype is a singleton in its sample. V and J are TRBV7-2 and TRBJ2-2; 12 nucleotides match TRBD2. CDR3 length: 15 residues. The V gene's germline CDR1 is SGHTA and CDR2 FQGNSA. With 5 bases clipped from V and 6 bases from J, the junction kept 4 bases outside the gene matches. CDR3: CASSRLAGVSGELFF. The DNA for the CDR3 is TGTGCCAGCAGCAGACTAGCGGGAGTATCCGGGGAGCTGTTTTTT.

This clonotype has a handful of counts. The rearrangement uses TRBV14 and TRBJ2-1; TRBD2 aligns across 9 bases. CDR3 length: 16 residues. The germline gives CDR1 SGHDN, CDR2 FVKESK. Germline trimming cut 1 base from V and 5 bases from J; bases unmatched to any gene: 6. The CDR3 nucleotides read TGTGCCAGCAGCCAAGCCCGGCTAGCGGGACACAATGAGCAGTTCTTC. Residues: CASSQARLAGHNEQFF.

The chain is built from TRBV18 and TRBJ2-1; D is perhaps TRBD2 (6 bases). The CDR3 is 15 residues long. Trimming pared 3 bases from V and 8 bases from J, leaving 17 bases between. Germline V gives CDR1 KGHSH, CDR2 LQKENI. The CDR3 DNA reads TGTGCCAGCTCACCGCTGGCGGCGGGGCCCTATGAGCAGTTCTTC. Its protein is CASSPLAAGPYEQFF.

The DNA of the CDR3 is TGTGCCAGCAGCACCCCCGGACAGAGTTTGTTCTTC. It is translated as CASSTPGQSLFF. V and J are TRBV7-3 and TRBJ2-1; possibly TRBD1 for D (6 bases). Per germline, CDR1 SGHTA and CDR2 FQGTGA. The V end was cut by 5 bases, the J end by 15 bases, with 17 bases between. There are 12 residues in the CDR3.

In this sample, this clonotype turned up a few times. The CDR3 coding sequence is TGTGCCAGCAGTGAAAGTCGGACGGTTAAAAATCAGCCCCAGCATTTT. Its protein product is CASSESRTVKNQPQHF. J is TRBJ1-5 and V is TRBV6-1; D is undetermined. CDR3 length: 16 amino acids. V was shortened by 2 bases and J by 4 bases, with 15 bases between the two germline ends. Germline V gene lookup returns CDR1 MNHNS and CDR2 SASEGT.

The J gene is TRBJ1-3, the V gene TRBV28, with unresolved D. The germline gives CDR1 MDHEN, CDR2 SYDVKM. V was trimmed by 3 bases and J by 5 bases, leaving 5 bases between them. The CDR3 is 12 residues long. The CDR3 DNA sequence: TGTGCCAGCAGTTTCGGGAGAAACACCATATATTTT. Amino acid sequence: CASSFGRNTIYF.